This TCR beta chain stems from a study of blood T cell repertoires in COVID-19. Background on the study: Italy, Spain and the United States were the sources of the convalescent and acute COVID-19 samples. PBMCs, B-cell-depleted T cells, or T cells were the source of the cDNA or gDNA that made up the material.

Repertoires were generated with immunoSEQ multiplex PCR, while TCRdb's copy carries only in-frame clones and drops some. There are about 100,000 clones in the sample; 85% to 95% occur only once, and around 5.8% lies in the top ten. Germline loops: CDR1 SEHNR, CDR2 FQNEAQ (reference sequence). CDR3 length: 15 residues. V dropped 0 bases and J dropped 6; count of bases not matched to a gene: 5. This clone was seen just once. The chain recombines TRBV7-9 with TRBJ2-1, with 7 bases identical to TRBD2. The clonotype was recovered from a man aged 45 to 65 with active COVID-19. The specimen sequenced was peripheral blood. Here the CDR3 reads CASSLASGQGNEQFF. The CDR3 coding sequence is TGTGCCAGCAGCTTAGCTAGCGGGCAAGGCAATGAGCAGTTCTTC.